The rows below give T cell receptor beta chains drawn from one sample of a study of shared clonotypes between healthy human individuals. Some clones are missing from TCRdb's copy, which holds only in-frame ones; the method was immunoSEQ multiplex PCR. The sample lists about 2 million clones; about 95% were seen once. The material sequenced was naive CD8+ T cells sorted from blood. These TCRs come from a man between 18 and 35 years old in good health. The CDR3 runs from the conserved cysteine through the conserved F or W. The D gene is left open where the match is weak. Expanded clones get a size class; other rows say once, few or many, or leave the size out.

cdr3_nt cdr3_aa d_call cdr3_length j_call v_call clone_size
TGCGCCAGCCGCAGGGGGGCCAACACAGATACGCAGTATTTT CASRRGANTDTQYF NA 14 TRBJ2-3 TRBV5-1 once
TGTGCCAGCGTGATCTCTGGGGCCAACGTCCTGACTTTC CASVISGANVLTF NA 13 TRBJ2-6 TRBV19 NA
TGTGCCAGCAGCTTAAGTTCAACCGGGGAGCTGTTTTTT CASSLSSTGELFF NA 13 TRBJ2-2 TRBV11-2 NA
TGTGCCAGCAGCCTCTCTTTCGGGCAAGAGACCCAGTACTTC CASSLSFGQETQYF NA 14 TRBJ2-5 TRBV27 NA
TGTGCCAGCAGCTTAACGGGGAGGGACACTGAAGCTTTCTTT CASSLTGRDTEAFF NA 14 TRBJ1-1 TRBV7-3 NA
TGTGCCAGCAGCACTTGGCCGGGACTAGCGGACGGGGAGCTGTTTTTT CASSTWPGLADGELFF TRBD2 16 TRBJ2-2 TRBV7-6 NA
TGTGCCAGCCCGGACAGTGGAGGCTATGGCTACACCTTC CASPDSGGYGYTF NA 13 TRBJ1-2 TRBV2 NA
TGCGCCAGCAGCCCCCGGGACAGGGGAGGCTACGAGCAGTACTTC CASSPRDRGGYEQYF TRBD1 15 TRBJ2-7 TRBV4-1 few
TGTGCCAGCAGCTTGGGGGGCGTAGGGGCGCAAGGCTACACCTTC CASSLGGVGAQGYTF NA 15 TRBJ1-2 TRBV5-6 NA
TGTGCCACCACCAGGCTAGCGGAGGGATCCTACAATGAGCAGTTCTTC CATTRLAEGSYNEQFF TRBD2 16 TRBJ2-1 TRBV2 NA
TGTGCCAGCAGCTTAGGGGGTATTGGCTACACCTTC CASSLGGIGYTF NA 12 TRBJ1-2 TRBV7-6 NA
TGTGCCAGCAGCTTAGGGAGGAGCTCTGGGAACACTGAAGCTTTCTTT CASSLGRSSGNTEAFF NA 16 TRBJ1-1 TRBV7-9 NA
TGTGCCTGGAGTGTACGGGATAGCGGGAGCATCTACGAGCAGTACTTC CAWSVRDSGSIYEQYF TRBD2 16 TRBJ2-7 TRBV30 NA
TGTGCCAGTAGTGAACCGCGGGACGGCTTAGCTGAAGCTTTCTTT CASSEPRDGLAEAFF NA 15 TRBJ1-1 TRBV19 NA
TGTGCCAGCAGTTTCGAGGGGAATCAGCCCCAGCATTTT CASSFEGNQPQHF NA 13 TRBJ1-5 TRBV28 NA
TGTGCCAGCAGTTCGTGGAATTGGGCCGACGAGCAGTACTTC CASSSWNWADEQYF NA 14 TRBJ2-7 TRBV6-5 NA
TGTGCCAGCAGTTACGGTCAGAACTTCTATGGCTACACCTTC CASSYGQNFYGYTF NA 14 TRBJ1-2 TRBV6-5 NA
TGTGCCAGCAGCTTAGAAAGCAATCAGCCCCAGCATTTT CASSLESNQPQHF NA 13 TRBJ1-5 TRBV7-9 NA
TGCAGCGTTGAAGAGCCCGAGTCCTATGGCTACACCTTC CSVEEPESYGYTF NA 13 TRBJ1-2 TRBV29-1 NA
TGTGCCAGCAGCGTAGAGGTCACCGGGGAGCTGTTTTTT CASSVEVTGELFF NA 13 TRBJ2-2 TRBV9 NA
TGCGCCAGCAGCCAAGTCCTGGGGCCCTCGTTCTACGAGCAGTACTTC CASSQVLGPSFYEQYF NA 16 TRBJ2-7 TRBV4-1 NA
TGTGCCAGCAGCTCAGGGGGCAACGCTTACGAGCAGTACTTC CASSSGGNAYEQYF TRBD1 14 TRBJ2-7 TRBV27 NA